These 22 T cell receptor beta chains originate from one sample sequenced in a study of long-term antiretroviral therapy in people with HIV. The authors ran the immunoSEQ assay, v3.0, at survey level. Using immunoSEQ multiplex PCR, the repertoire was profiled, and TCRdb retains in-frame clones only, with some absent. The sample lists under 15,000 clones, 88% seen once, with around 21% in the top ten. The sequencing here drew on unsorted PBMCs, taken 2.1 years after starting antiretroviral therapy. The receptor source for this set is a middle-aged woman with HIV.

V is TRBV11-2 and J is TRBJ1-2; the D is unclear. This CDR3 is 15 amino acids long. From germline, CDR1 is SGHAT and CDR2 FQNNGV. Between the trimmed V and J ends, which lost 1 base and 4 bases, there was a span of 13 bases. The CDR3 nucleotides are TGTGCCAGCAGCTTAGGCGCCGGGTCCGTCTATGGCTACACCTTC. It is translated as CASSLGAGSVYGYTF.

The chain couples TRBV30 to TRBJ1-6, with 7 nucleotides matching TRBD1. The trim removed 3 bases at V and 7 bases at J, leaving 9 bases unmatched. Germline V lookup: CDR1 GTSNPN, CDR2 SVGIG (reference sequence). The CDR3 has 15 amino acids. DNA of the CDR3: TGTGCCTGGAGGGGGCCGACAGGGCAGAATTCACCCCTCCACTTT. Its protein is CAWRGPTGQNSPLHF.

The chain carries TRBV27 and TRBJ2-5; TRBD1 agrees at 9 bases. Germline-derived CDR1 and CDR2 are MNHEY and SMNVEV (reference sequence). The CDR3 runs to 15 residues. V was pared by 6 bases and J by 5 bases, with 10 bases of the junction left unmatched. The CDR3 DNA follows: TGTGCCAGCAGCCTTGGGACAGGGAATCCGGAGACCCAGTACTTC. Translated: CASSLGTGNPETQYF.

CDR3 nucleotides: TGTGCCAGCAGCCAAGATGACGGCCGGGCGGGGGGGCAAGAGACCCAGTACTTC. It is translated as CASSQDDGRAGGQETQYF. The rearrangement uses TRBV4-2 and TRBJ2-5, with TRBD2 matching 9 bases. The V gene's germline CDR1 is LGHNA and CDR2 YNFKEQ. Unmatched junction bases numbered 10, after V lost 0 bases and J lost 2 bases. This CDR3 is built from 18 residues.

This chain joins TRBV7-2 and TRBJ1-5; D is possibly TRBD1 (6 bases). The CDR3 sequence is 14 residues long. V was cut by 5 bases and J by 3 bases, with 11 bases left in between. Germline values: CDR1 SGHTA, CDR2 FQGNSA. The CDR3 sequence is CASSLTGFNQPQHF. Here the CDR3 DNA reads TGTGCCAGCAGCCTGACAGGATTCAATCAGCCCCAGCATTTT.

The chain links TRBV20-1 to TRBJ1-2; D is unclear. The CDR3 loop spans 11 amino acids. V lost 6 bases and J lost 7, with 12 bases in between. CDR1 is DFQATT and CDR2 is SNEGSKA in the germline V gene (reference sequence). In nucleotides, the CDR3 is TGCAGTGCCGCCCTATGGCCTGGCTACACCTTC. It is translated as CSAALWPGYTF.

The chain employs TRBV2 and TRBJ1-2; D call uncertain. The CDR3 contains 13 residues. V lost 2 bases to trimming and J lost 2 bases, with 6 bases between them. Per the germline V gene, CDR1 is SNHLY and CDR2 is FYNNEI. CDR3 DNA: TGTGCCAGCAGTGAATACGGGAACTATGGCTACACCTTC. Its translation: CASSEYGNYGYTF.

The chain combines TRBV10-1 with TRBJ2-3; D unclear. The germline gives CDR1 WNHNN, CDR2 SYGVQD (reference sequence). Trimming took off 5 bases at V and 1 base at J, with 4 bases between the two ends. CDR3 size: 12 residues. The CDR3 coding sequence is TGCGCCAGCAGTCCGGGCACAGATACGCAGTATTTT. Amino acid sequence: CASSPGTDTQYF.

The chain carries TRBV5-4 and TRBJ1-1; no clear D. V lost 3 bases, J lost 2 bases, and 5 bases lay in between. CDR1 and CDR2 from the germline V gene are SGHNT and YYREEE (reference sequence). The CDR3 has 12 residues. CDR3 loop: CASSSFNTEAFF. CDR3 coding DNA: TGTGCCAGCAGCTCGTTTAACACTGAAGCTTTCTTT.

V and J are TRBV7-8 and TRBJ2-5, with a possible D match to TRBD1 (6 bases). Trimming removed 3 bases from V and 1 base from J, with 9 bases in between. Looked up from germline, CDR1 is SGHVS and CDR2 is FQNEAQ. The CDR3 is 14 amino acids. The chain's CDR3 is CASSLGQFQETQYF. As DNA, the CDR3 is TGTGCCAGCAGCTTGGGACAATTCCAAGAGACCCAGTACTTC.

J is TRBJ2-2 and V is TRBV10-2; D not resolved. The length of the CDR3 is 13 residues. Trimming left V 7 bases short and J 4 bases short, with 10 bases between. Germline CDR1 reads WSHSY; CDR2 reads SAAADI. CDR3 sequence: CASKGAATGELFF. The DNA of the CDR3 is TGCGCCAGCAAAGGTGCGGCCACCGGGGAGCTGTTTTTT.

J is TRBJ2-5 and V is TRBV18, with 11 bases identical to TRBD2. Germline values: CDR1 KGHSH, CDR2 LQKENI. V dropped 1 base and J dropped 4; count of bases not matched to a gene: 5. This CDR3 has 16 amino acids. The CDR3 sequence is CASSPRLAGTAETQYF. The CDR3 nucleotides read TGTGCCAGCTCACCACGACTAGCGGGGACCGCAGAGACCCAGTACTTC.

V gene TRBV4-1 combines with J gene TRBJ2-3; D remains unclear. V lost 2 bases, J lost 6 bases, and 6 bases lay in between. The CDR3 is made up of 12 amino acids. Germline assignment: CDR1 MGHRA and CDR2 YSYEKL. The CDR3 is CASSQPFDTQYF. CDR3 DNA sequence: TGCGCCAGCAGCCAACCGTTTGATACGCAGTATTTT.

The chain links TRBV10-2 to TRBJ2-1; 10 positions agree with TRBD1. V shed 4 bases and J 10 bases; nucleotides not matched to a gene: 10. CDR1 and CDR2 from the germline V gene are WSHSY and SAAADI. CDR3 length: 15 residues. In DNA form, the CDR3 reads TGCGCCAGCAGTGCGACCGGGACAGGGGTATCAGAGCAGTTCTTC. This gives the protein CASSATGTGVSEQFF.

The chain links TRBV5-4 to TRBJ2-3; no firm D call. Germline CDR1 reads SGHNT; CDR2 reads YYREEE (reference sequence). V was shortened by 0 bases and J by 1 base, with 18 bases between the two germline ends. The CDR3 has 18 amino acids. The CDR3, as DNA: TGTGCCAGCAGCTTGGCCGTGGAGTCGGTGTATGGCACAGATACGCAGTATTTT. Translating it yields CASSLAVESVYGTDTQYF.

This sequence joins TRBV10-3 and TRBJ2-3; no reliable D call. Germline assignment: CDR1 ENHRY and CDR2 SYGVKD. The CDR3 runs to 13 residues. The V end lost 2 bases, the J end lost 2 bases, and 5 bases lay between the germline ends. CDR3 DNA: TGTGCCATCAGTGAGGAACCCACAGATACGCAGTATTTT. Encoded protein: CAISEEPTDTQYF.

The rearrangement joins TRBV30 to TRBJ2-7; D is perhaps TRBD2 (6 bases). The CDR3 loop spans 17 amino acids. The V end lost 3 bases, the J end lost 1 base, and 22 bases lay between the germline ends. Germline V gene lookup returns CDR1 GTSNPN and CDR2 SVGIG (reference sequence). CDR3 amino acids: CAWSARPGGGNSYEQYF. In DNA, the CDR3 is TGTGCCTGGAGCGCCCGCCCCGGGGGTGGGAATTCCTACGAGCAGTACTTC.

The chain carries TRBV7-2 and TRBJ2-7; D may be TRBD1 or TRBD2 (6 bases each). Germline V gives CDR1 SGHTA, CDR2 FQGNSA. The CDR3 has 17 residues. The V end was cut by 2 bases, the J end by 2 bases, with 19 bases between. In nucleotides, the CDR3 is TGTGCCAGCAGCTTAAACGGTCCGGGGGCCCTGGCCTACGAGCAGTACTTC. Encoded protein: CASSLNGPGALAYEQYF.

This chain uses TRBV6-5 with TRBJ1-6; D is possibly TRBD1 (5 bases). This CDR3 comprises 12 residues. Germline V gives CDR1 MNHEY, CDR2 SVGAGI. V lost 6 bases to trimming and J lost 7 bases, with 7 bases between them. The CDR3 region is CASRQGNSPLHF. CDR3 coding DNA: TGTGCCAGCAGGCAGGGAAATTCACCCCTCCACTTT.

The rearrangement links TRBV7-2 to TRBJ1-5, with 9 nucleotides matching TRBD1. Looked up from germline, CDR1 is SGHTA and CDR2 is FQGNSA. V trimming: 4 bases; J trimming: 7 bases; junction bases outside the gene matches: 14. The CDR3 sequence is 17 residues long. The CDR3 bases are TGTGCCAGCAGCTCCACAGGGGGCGGTCAGCACAGACAGCCCCAGCATTTT. Translation gives CASSSTGGGQHRQPQHF.

The chain is built from TRBV19 and TRBJ1-4, with D unclear. V was cut by 2 bases and J by 2 bases, with 9 bases left in between. Germline V lookup: CDR1 LNHDA, CDR2 SQIVND (reference sequence). This CDR3 has 15 amino acids. The chain's CDR3 is CASSISARTNEKLFF. The CDR3, as DNA: TGTGCCAGTAGTATATCGGCACGGACTAATGAAAAACTGTTTTTT.

This chain joins TRBV6-6 and TRBJ2-2; possibly TRBD2 for D (5 bases). Germline V gives CDR1 MNHNY, CDR2 SVGAGI (reference sequence). Trimming removed 7 bases from V and 3 bases from J, with 15 bases in between. CDR3 size: 15 residues. Here the CDR3 reads CASTAFSRDTGELFF. The CDR3 DNA follows: TGTGCCAGCACCGCTTTTTCGAGGGACACCGGGGAGCTGTTTTTT.